Below, 5 T cell receptor beta chains from the same sample are listed, as sequenced in a study of regulatory T cells in long-lasting Graves disease. Time point of the sample: newly diagnosed GD, antithyroid drugs for less than 3 months. PBMC RNA served as the TCR library source. Arm-PCR with iRepertoire HTBI primers amplified the CDR3 regions for these TCR beta libraries. TCRdb called the multiplex PCR reads again in MiXCR, with one record for every CDR3 protein. The sample has about 620,000 distinct CDR3 sequences; 15% to 20% are singletons. The sample also formed part of further work on T cells in Graves' hyperthyroidism and ophthalmopathy.

Sequencing used peripheral blood mononuclear cells (PBMCs), obtained at new diagnosis, from a patient treated with antithyroid drugs. These receptors were obtained from a woman aged 25 to 39 with Graves disease.

This clonotype came up many times. The rearrangement links TRBV29-1 to TRBJ1-1; 8 nucleotides agree with TRBD1. V shed 7 bases, J shed 10 bases, and the junction held 11 bases outside the gene matches. Looked up from germline, CDR1 is SQVTM and CDR2 is ANQGSEA. There are 12 residues in the CDR3. CDR3 DNA: TGCAGCGGGGGTGACAGGGGAATTCGAGCTTTCTTT. Protein sequence: CSGGDRGIRAFF.

The table lists this clonotype with many counts. J is TRBJ2-7 and V is TRBV5-1; D is possibly TRBD1 (6 bases). The ends were cut back, 2 bases at V and 2 bases at J, with 11 bases in the middle. The V gene's germline CDR1 is SGHRS and CDR2 YFSETQ. The CDR3 contains 14 residues. DNA for the CDR3: TGCGCCAGCAGCTTAGAGACAGGAACCTACGAGCAGTACTTC. It specifies CASSLETGTYEQYF.

This clonotype was found many times. CDR3: CASSKRTSGMRETQYF. CDR3 in DNA: TGTGCCAGCAGCAAGAGGACTAGCGGGATGAGGGAGACCCAGTACTTC. This chain connects TRBV7-2 to TRBJ2-5; 12 bases map to TRBD2. Germline assignment: CDR1 SGHTA and CDR2 FQGNSA. The CDR3 has 16 amino acids. With V trimmed by 5 bases and J by 5 bases, 9 bases remained unmatched.

This clonotype has at least ten counts. The rearrangement uses TRBV12-3 or TRBV12-4 and TRBJ1-2; D gene ambiguous. CDR3 length equals 13 residues. The V end lost 3 bases, the J end lost 2 bases, and 7 bases lay between the germline ends. The CDR3 DNA reads as TGTGCCAGCAGTTTTAGTGGGAACTATGGCTACACCTTC. Its translation is CASSFSGNYGYTF.

As for this clonotype: A clone one base away is much larger, so this may be a read error. The chain is built from TRBV28 and TRBJ1-1; possibly TRBD1 for D (5 bases). Germline V lookup: CDR1 MDHEN, CDR2 SYDVKM. This CDR3 region has 16 residues. The CDR3 nucleotides are TGTGCCAACAGTTTAGCTAGGGGCCGATCGAAGACTGAAGCTTTCTTT. This sequence encodes CANSLARGRSKTEAFF. Full variable domain (missing parts from reference TRBV28 and TRBJ1-1): DVKVTQSSRYLVKRTGEKVFLECVQDMDHENMFWYRQDPGLGLRLIYFSYDVKMKEKGDIPEGYSVSREKKERFSLILESASTNQTSMYLCANSLARGRSKTEAFFGQGTRLTVV.